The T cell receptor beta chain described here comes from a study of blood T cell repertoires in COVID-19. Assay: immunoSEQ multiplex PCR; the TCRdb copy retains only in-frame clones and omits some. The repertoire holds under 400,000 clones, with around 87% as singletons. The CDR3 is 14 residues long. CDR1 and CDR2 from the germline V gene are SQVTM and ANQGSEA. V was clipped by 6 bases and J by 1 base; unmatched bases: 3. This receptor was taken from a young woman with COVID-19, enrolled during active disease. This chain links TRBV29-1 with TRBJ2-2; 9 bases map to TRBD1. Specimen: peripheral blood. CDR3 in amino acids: CSVAGQGNTGELFF. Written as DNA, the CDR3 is TGCAGCGTCGCGGGACAGGGGAACACCGGGGAGCTGTTTTTT.